These T cell receptor beta chains were read from a single sample in a study of cytomegalovirus exposure and HLA in healthy donors. Here immunoSEQ multiplex PCR was the method, and the copy in TCRdb shows in-frame clones only, minus some. The sample lists fewer than 250,000 clones; 60% to 80% were seen once. Material for sequencing was PBMCs. The receptors here all came from a woman under 40 in good health and CMV-seropositive. The CDR3 runs from the conserved cysteine through the conserved F or W. D genes are given only for firm matches. Clone size, where shown, is once, few, many, or a class for clones that have expanded.

clone size	V gene	D gene	J gene	CDR3 protein	CDR3 DNA
few	TRBV10-1	TRBD1	TRBJ1-1	CASSASWTGGAFF	TGCGCCAGCAGTGCCTCCTGGACAGGGGGAGCTTTCTTT
.	TRBV28	TRBD1	TRBJ1-5	CATLPRDRGSNQPQHF	TGTGCCACCCTTCCCCGGGACAGGGGTTCCAATCAGCCCCAGCATTTT
.	TRBV5-1	TRBD2	TRBJ2-5	CASSLEGLAGGETQYF	TGCGCCAGCAGCTTGGAGGGACTAGCGGGAGGAGAGACCCAGTACTTC
.	TRBV11-1	TRBD1	TRBJ2-7	CASSARDRGHEQYF	TGTGCCAGCAGCGCCCGGGACAGGGGTCACGAGCAGTACTTC
.	TRBV2	TRBD2	TRBJ2-3	CASRGGEGPRTQYF	TGTGCCAGCAGGGGGGGGGAGGGGCCACGTACGCAGTATTTT
.	TRBV7-2	TRBD2	TRBJ2-1	CASSFGSGRGYNEQFF	TGTGCCAGCAGCTTCGGGAGCGGGAGGGGCTACAATGAGCAGTTCTTC
.	TRBV6-1	TRBD1	TRBJ2-7	CASSERVQGAAAVSYEQYF	TGTGCCAGCAGTGAAAGGGTACAGGGGGCTGCTGCAGTCTCCTACGAGCAGTACTTC
.	TRBV5-1	.	TRBJ2-3	CASSWGDSTDTQYF	TGCGCCAGCAGCTGGGGGGATAGCACAGATACGCAGTATTTT
once	TRBV10-3	.	TRBJ2-5	CAISEEWAGIPKTQYF	TGTGCCATCAGTGAAGAATGGGCAGGGATACCGAAGACCCAGTACTTC
.	TRBV6-1	.	TRBJ1-1	CASSEAAGSNTEAFF	TGTGCCAGCAGTGAAGCGGCAGGCTCGAACACTGAAGCTTTCTTT
.	TRBV10-3	.	TRBJ2-1	CAITEGGLKDNEQFF	TGTGCCATCACTGAAGGGGGTCTAAAAGACAATGAGCAGTTCTTC
.	TRBV9	TRBD2	TRBJ2-7	CASSVAFLAGVYEQYF	TGTGCCAGCAGCGTAGCTTTCCTAGCGGGAGTCTACGAGCAGTACTTC
once	TRBV6-5	TRBD2	TRBJ2-7	CASSLSSGSLEQYF	TGTGCCAGCAGCCTCTCTAGCGGGAGTCTCGAGCAGTACTTC
.	TRBV4-1	TRBD2	TRBJ2-3	CASSHLGTSGFTSTDTQYF	TGCGCCAGCAGCCATCTCGGGACTAGCGGCTTCACTAGCACAGATACGCAGTATTTT
.	TRBV7-9	.	TRBJ2-2	CASSPTVPGELFF	TGTGCCAGCAGCCCGACAGTGCCCGGGGAGCTGTTTTTT
.	TRBV10-2	TRBD2	TRBJ2-3	CASRTGTNTATDTQYF	TGCGCCAGCAGGACCGGGACTAACACCGCCACAGATACGCAGTATTTT
.	TRBV30	.	TRBJ1-2	CAWSVLDALPYGYTF	TGTGCCTGGAGTGTACTCGACGCACTACCCTATGGCTACACCTTC
.	TRBV18	TRBD2	TRBJ2-7	CASSPGEREKQYF	TGTGCCAGCTCACCAGGGGAGCGGGAGAAGCAGTACTTC
few	TRBV27	TRBD1	TRBJ1-1	CASSYPGQGIYGAFF	TGTGCCAGCAGTTACCCGGGACAGGGGATATACGGAGCTTTCTTT
few	TRBV5-4	TRBD2	TRBJ2-1	CASSQDGTSAYNEQFF	TGTGCCAGCAGCCAAGATGGGACTAGCGCCTACAATGAGCAGTTCTTC
few	TRBV5-4	.	TRBJ2-1	CASSLGGEQFF	TGTGCCAGCAGCTTAGGGGGTGAGCAGTTCTTC
few	TRBV29-1	TRBD1	TRBJ1-2	CSVESRTGDGYTF	TGCAGCGTTGAATCCCGGACAGGGGATGGCTACACCTTC
.	TRBV21-1	.	TRBJ1-5	CASSRTGPNQPQHF	TGTGCCAGCAGCCGGACAGGCCCAAATCAGCCCCAGCATTTT
.	TRBV12-5	.	TRBJ2-1	CASGPNYNEQFF	TGTGCTAGTGGTCCAAATTACAATGAGCAGTTCTTC
once	TRBV21-1	.	TRBJ2-1	CASTPAGVYNEQFF	TGTGCCAGCACCCCAGCGGGAGTCTACAATGAGCAGTTCTTC
.	TRBV19	TRBD2	TRBJ2-7	CASSMSLGGDYEQYF	TGTGCCAGTAGTATGAGTCTGGGGGGGGACTACGAGCAGTACTTC
.	TRBV5-6	TRBD1	TRBJ2-2	CASSLTVGQGANTGELFF	TGTGCCAGCAGCTTGACCGTAGGACAGGGGGCGAACACCGGGGAGCTGTTTTTT
.	TRBV5-1	.	TRBJ2-5	CASSIRAQETQYF	TGCGCCAGCAGCATCAGGGCGCAAGAGACCCAGTACTTC
.	TRBV19	.	TRBJ1-1	CASSMSGPNTEAFF	TGTGCCAGTAGTATGTCAGGCCCGAACACTGAAGCTTTCTTT
once	TRBV6-5	.	TRBJ1-2	CASSYLTGGDYGYTF	TGTGCCAGCAGTTACTTGACGGGAGGGGACTATGGCTACACCTTC
.	TRBV2	.	TRBJ2-2	CASDRRNRARTGELFF	TGTGCCAGCGACCGCCGTAACAGGGCCCGCACCGGGGAGCTGTTTTTT
.	TRBV5-4	.	TRBJ2-1	CASSGGRGRNEQFF	TGTGCCAGCAGTGGGGGGAGGGGGAGGAATGAGCAGTTCTTC
.	TRBV27	TRBD2	TRBJ2-1	CASGGTSGSVYNEQFF	TGTGCCAGCGGTGGGACTAGCGGGAGTGTCTACAATGAGCAGTTCTTC
.	TRBV5-1	TRBD2	TRBJ2-5	CASSLLAFQETQYF	TGCGCCAGCAGCTTACTAGCGTTCCAAGAGACCCAGTACTTC